This T cell receptor beta chain was profiled in a study of T cells in women clearing cervical HPV infection. Study summary: Controls were women whose single incident HPV16 infection cleared within 12 months without precancer or cancer. Case blood was drawn when the lesion was first found; control blood after infection became undetectable. Findings and limits, study-wide: CIN3+ cases had significantly higher TCR repertoire richness than controls, but evenness did not differ.

TCR beta CDR3 amplified by multiplex PCR from roughly 1,100 ng genomic DNA. Some clones are missing from TCRdb's copy, which holds only in-frame ones; the method was immunoSEQ multiplex PCR. The sample holds 14,000 or so clones. V lost 0 bases and J lost 1, with 6 bases in between. This CDR3 contains 15 residues. Per germline, CDR1 SGHVS and CDR2 FNYEAQ. Comment on this clone: Its antigen remains unknown. The DNA ends 3 residues before the CDR3 does, and the rest of the CDR3 is filled in from the germline J gene.

The sample comprised blood buffy coat. The chain is built from TRBV7-6 and TRBJ2-2, with no clear D. The clonotype originates from a woman aged 18 to 69 with a cervical HPV16 infection that either progressed to CIN3+ or cleared (not recorded which). The chain's CDR3 is CASSLAYKNTGELFF. The DNA read from the CDR3 is TGTGCCAGCAGCTTAGCGTACAAGAACACCGGGGAG.